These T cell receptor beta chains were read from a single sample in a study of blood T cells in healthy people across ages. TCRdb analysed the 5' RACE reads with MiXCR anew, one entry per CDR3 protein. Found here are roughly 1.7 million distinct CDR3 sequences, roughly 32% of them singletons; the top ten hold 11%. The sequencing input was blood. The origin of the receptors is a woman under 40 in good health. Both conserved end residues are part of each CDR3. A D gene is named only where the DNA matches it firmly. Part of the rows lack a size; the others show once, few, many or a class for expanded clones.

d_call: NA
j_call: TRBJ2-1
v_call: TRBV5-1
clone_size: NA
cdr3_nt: TGCGCCAGCAGCAAATACACACAGAGTATCACCTACAATGAGCAGTTCTTC
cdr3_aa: CASSKYTQSITYNEQFF

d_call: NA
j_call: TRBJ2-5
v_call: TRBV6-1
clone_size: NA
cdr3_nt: TGTGCCGGCAGTGAAGGTTGGAGGTACCAAGAGACCCAGTACTTC
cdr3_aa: CAGSEGWRYQETQYF

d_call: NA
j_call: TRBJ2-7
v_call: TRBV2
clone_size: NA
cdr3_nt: TGTGCCAGCAGTGCCCGGGACCTGAGCTCCTACGAGCAGTACTTC
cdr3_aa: CASSARDLSSYEQYF

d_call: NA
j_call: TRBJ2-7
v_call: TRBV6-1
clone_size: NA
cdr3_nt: TGTGCCAGCAGTGTTCAGACAGAGTTACCTTACGAGCAGTACTTC
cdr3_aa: CASSVQTELPYEQYF

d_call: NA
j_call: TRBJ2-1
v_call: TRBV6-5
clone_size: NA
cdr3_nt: TGTGCCAGCAGTTCAGCGGGACAAAGACACTACAATGAGCAGTTCTTC
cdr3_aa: CASSSAGQRHYNEQFF

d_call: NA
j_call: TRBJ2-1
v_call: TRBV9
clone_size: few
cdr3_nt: TGTGCCAGCAGCGGAGTGACCACTGAGCAGTTCTTC
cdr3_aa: CASSGVTTEQFF

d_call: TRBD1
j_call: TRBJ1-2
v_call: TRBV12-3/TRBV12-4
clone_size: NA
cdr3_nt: TGTGCCAGCATCAAAGGGGGCGACTATGGCTACACCTTC
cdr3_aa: CASIKGGDYGYTF

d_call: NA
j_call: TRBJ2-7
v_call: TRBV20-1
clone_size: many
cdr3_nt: TGCAGTGCTAGAGAACTAGCTGTTTCCTACGAGCAGTACTTC
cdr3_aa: CSARELAVSYEQYF

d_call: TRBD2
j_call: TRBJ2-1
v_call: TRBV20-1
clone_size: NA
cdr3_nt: TGCAGTGCTAGAGATCGTAAGCGGGGCAACAATGAGCAGTTCTTC
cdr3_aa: CSARDRKRGNNEQFF

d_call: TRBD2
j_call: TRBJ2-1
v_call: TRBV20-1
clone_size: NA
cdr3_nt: TGCAGTGCTAGAGAGGGACTAGCGGTCTCCTACAATGAGCAGTTCTTC
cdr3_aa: CSAREGLAVSYNEQFF

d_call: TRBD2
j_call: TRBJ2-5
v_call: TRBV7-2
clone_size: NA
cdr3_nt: TGTGCCAGCAGCTTAGCCCTAGCGGGAGGGCCACAAGAGACCCAGTACTTC
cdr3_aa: CASSLALAGGPQETQYF

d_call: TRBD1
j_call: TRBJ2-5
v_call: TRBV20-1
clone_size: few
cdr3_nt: TGCAGTGCTAGAGGGACAGGGGGTCAGTGGGAGACCCAGTACTTC
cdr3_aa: CSARGTGGQWETQYF

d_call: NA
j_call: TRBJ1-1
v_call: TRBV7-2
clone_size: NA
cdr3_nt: TGTGCCAGCAGCTTAGAGGGACACCGGAACACTGAAGCTTTCTTT
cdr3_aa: CASSLEGHRNTEAFF

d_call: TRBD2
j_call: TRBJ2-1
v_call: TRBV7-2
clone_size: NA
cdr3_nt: TGTGCCAGCAGCTTTCCTATAGCGGGAGGGAGCTCCTACAATGAGCAGTTCTTC
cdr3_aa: CASSFPIAGGSSYNEQFF

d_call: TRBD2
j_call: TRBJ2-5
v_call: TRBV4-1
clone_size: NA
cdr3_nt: TGCGCCAGCAGCCAAGACCCTCCGGGGGGGCAAGAGACCCAGTACTTC
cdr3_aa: CASSQDPPGGQETQYF

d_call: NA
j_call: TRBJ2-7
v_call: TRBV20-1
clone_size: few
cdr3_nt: TGCAGTGCGGAACCGCCGTATACTACGGAGCAGTACTTC
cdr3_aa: CSAEPPYTTEQYF

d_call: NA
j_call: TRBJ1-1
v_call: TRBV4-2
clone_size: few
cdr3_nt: TGTGCCAGCAGCCAAGATTTCCAGGGCCCTGCCGCTTTCTTT
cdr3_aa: CASSQDFQGPAAFF

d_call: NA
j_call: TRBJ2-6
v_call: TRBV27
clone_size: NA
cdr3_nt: TGTGCCAGCAGTTTAAAGACAGCCCGCCCCTCTGGGGCCAACGTCCTGACTTTC
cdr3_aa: CASSLKTARPSGANVLTF

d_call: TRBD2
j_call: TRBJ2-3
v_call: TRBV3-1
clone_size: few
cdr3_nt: TGTGCCAGCAGCCAGGGGACTAGCGGGTCTACGGGAGATACGCAGTATTTT
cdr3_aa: CASSQGTSGSTGDTQYF

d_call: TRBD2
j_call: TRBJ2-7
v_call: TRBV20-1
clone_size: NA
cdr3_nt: TGCAGTGCTAGAGCTGCTAGCGGTTCCTACGAGCAGTACTTC
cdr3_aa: CSARAASGSYEQYF

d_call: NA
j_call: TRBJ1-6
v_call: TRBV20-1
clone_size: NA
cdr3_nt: TGCAGTGCTAGAAGGGCGGGTAATTCACCCCTCCACTTT
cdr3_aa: CSARRAGNSPLHF

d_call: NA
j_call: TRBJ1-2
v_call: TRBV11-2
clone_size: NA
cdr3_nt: TGTGCCAGCAGCTTAGAGGGGGAGCCGACGGATAACTATGGCTACACCTTC
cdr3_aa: CASSLEGEPTDNYGYTF

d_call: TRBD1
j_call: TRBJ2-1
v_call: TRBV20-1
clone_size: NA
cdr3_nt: TGCAGTGCTAACAGACAGGGGAAAACGCACGATGAGCAGTTCTTC
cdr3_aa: CSANRQGKTHDEQFF

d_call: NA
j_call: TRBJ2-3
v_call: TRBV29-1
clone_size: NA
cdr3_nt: TGCAGCGTTGAGTCCCCAGATACGCAGTATTTT
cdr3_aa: CSVESPDTQYF

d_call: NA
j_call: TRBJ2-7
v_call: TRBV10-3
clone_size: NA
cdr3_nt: TGTGCCATCAGTCCGACAGGCCCCGGCGAGCAGTACTTC
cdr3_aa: CAISPTGPGEQYF

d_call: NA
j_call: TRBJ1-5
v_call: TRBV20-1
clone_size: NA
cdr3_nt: TGCAGTGCTAGGGACCAACAGGGTTTCAATCAGCCCCAGCATTTT
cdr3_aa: CSARDQQGFNQPQHF

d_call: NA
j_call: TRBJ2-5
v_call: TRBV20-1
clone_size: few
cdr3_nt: TGCAGTGCTAGATACAGGGAGTTGAAAGAGACCCAGTACTTC
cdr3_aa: CSARYRELKETQYF

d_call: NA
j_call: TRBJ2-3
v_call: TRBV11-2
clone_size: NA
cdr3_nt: TGTGCCAGCAGTCAACGGGGACGGCCAAGCACAGATACGCAGTATTTT
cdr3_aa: CASSQRGRPSTDTQYF

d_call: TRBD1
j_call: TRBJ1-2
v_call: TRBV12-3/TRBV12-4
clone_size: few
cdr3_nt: TGTGCCAGCAGCATGACAGGGGACATCGGCTCGGGCGGGGGCTACACCTTC
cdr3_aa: CASSMTGDIGSGGGYTF

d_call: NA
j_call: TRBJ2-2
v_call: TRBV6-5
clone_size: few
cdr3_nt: TGTGCCAGCAGTTACGCGGGGACCGGGGAGCTGTTTTTT
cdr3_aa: CASSYAGTGELFF

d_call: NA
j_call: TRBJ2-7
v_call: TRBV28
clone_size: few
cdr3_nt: TGTGCCAGCAGTCCCTGGTCGTGGAGGACAAACGAGCAGTACTTC
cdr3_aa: CASSPWSWRTNEQYF

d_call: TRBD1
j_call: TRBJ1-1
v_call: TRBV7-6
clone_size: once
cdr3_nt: TGTGCCAGCAGCCGCAGGTCTACAGGGGGCCTAATGAACACTGAAGCTTTCTTT
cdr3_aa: CASSRRSTGGLMNTEAFF

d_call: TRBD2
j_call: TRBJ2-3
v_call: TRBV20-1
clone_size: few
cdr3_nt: TGCAGTGCCTGGGGGACTAGCGGAAGCACAGATACGCAGTATTTT
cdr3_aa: CSAWGTSGSTDTQYF

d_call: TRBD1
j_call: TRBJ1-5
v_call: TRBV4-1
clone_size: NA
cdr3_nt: TGCGCCAGCAGCCAACAAGGACAGGGGGGCAATCAGCCCCAGCATTTT
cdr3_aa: CASSQQGQGGNQPQHF

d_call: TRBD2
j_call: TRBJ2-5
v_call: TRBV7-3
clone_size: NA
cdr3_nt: TGTGCCAGCAGCTTATTAGCGGGGGGACCTCGAGGGACCCAGTACTTC
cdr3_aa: CASSLLAGGPRGTQYF

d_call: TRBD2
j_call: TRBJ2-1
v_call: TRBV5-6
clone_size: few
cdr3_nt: TGTGCCAGCAGCTTGGGGACTAGCGGGGGGGCTCCTGAGCAGTTCTTC
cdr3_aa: CASSLGTSGGAPEQFF

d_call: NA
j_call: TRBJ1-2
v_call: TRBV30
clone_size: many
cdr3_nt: TGTGCCTGGAGTGTAAGGATGGATGGCTACACCTTC
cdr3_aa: CAWSVRMDGYTF

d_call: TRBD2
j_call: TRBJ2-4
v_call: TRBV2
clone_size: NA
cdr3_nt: TGTGCCAGCAGTCCAAGGTTGGGACTAGCGGGAGGTGGAGAGCAGTACTTC
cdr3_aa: CASSPRLGLAGGGEQYF

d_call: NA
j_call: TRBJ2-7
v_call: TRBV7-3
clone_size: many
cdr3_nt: TGTGCCAGCAGCCCCCTGGGGGGGGCGACCTACGAGCAGTACTTC
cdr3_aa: CASSPLGGATYEQYF

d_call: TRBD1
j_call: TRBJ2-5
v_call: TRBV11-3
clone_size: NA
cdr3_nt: TGTGCCAGCAGCTTTGGACAGGGGGCAGTGGAGACCCAGTACTTC
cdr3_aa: CASSFGQGAVETQYF

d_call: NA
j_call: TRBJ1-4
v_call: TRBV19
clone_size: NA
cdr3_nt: TGTGCCAGTAATCCCTCAGGAAGTGAAAAACTGTTTTTT
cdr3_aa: CASNPSGSEKLFF